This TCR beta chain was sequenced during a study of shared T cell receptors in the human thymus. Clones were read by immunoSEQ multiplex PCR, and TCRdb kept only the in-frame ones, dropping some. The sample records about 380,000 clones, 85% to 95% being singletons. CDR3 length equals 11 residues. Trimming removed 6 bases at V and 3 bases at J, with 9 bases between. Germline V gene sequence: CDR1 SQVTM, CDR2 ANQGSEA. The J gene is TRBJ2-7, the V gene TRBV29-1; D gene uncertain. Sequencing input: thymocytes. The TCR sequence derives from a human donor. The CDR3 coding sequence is TGCAGCGTCGGAGTGGGCTACGAGCAGTACTTC. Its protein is CSVGVGYEQYF.